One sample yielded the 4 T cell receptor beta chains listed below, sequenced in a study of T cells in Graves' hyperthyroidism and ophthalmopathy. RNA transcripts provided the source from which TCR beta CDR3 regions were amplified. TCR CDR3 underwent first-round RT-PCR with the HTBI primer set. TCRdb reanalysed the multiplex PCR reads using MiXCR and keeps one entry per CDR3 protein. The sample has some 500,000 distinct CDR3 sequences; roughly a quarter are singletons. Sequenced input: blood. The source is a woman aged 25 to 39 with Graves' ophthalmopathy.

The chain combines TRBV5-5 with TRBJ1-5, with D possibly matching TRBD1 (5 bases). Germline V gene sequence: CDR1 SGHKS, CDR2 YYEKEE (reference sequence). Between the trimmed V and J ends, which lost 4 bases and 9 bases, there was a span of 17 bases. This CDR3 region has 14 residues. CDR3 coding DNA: TGTGCCAGCAGCCCAGGACACCCGACCGGGCCCCAGCATTTT. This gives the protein CASSPGHPTGPQHF.

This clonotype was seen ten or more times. CDR3 bases: TGTGCCACCAGTGACAGGACCTACACTGAAGCTTTCTTT. Translating gives CATSDRTYTEAFF. This chain connects TRBV24-1 to TRBJ1-1; the D is unclear. Trimming pared 4 bases from V and 3 bases from J, leaving 8 bases between. CDR3 size: 13 residues. From germline, CDR1 is KGHDR and CDR2 SFDVKD.

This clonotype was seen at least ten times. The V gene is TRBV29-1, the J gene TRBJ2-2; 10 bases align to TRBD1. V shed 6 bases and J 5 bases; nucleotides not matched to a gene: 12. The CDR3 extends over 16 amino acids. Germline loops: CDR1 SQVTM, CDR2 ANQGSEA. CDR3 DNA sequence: TGCAGCGTATCGGGACAGGGGAGCGTTGGGACCGGGGAGCTGTTTTTT. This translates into CSVSGQGSVGTGELFF.

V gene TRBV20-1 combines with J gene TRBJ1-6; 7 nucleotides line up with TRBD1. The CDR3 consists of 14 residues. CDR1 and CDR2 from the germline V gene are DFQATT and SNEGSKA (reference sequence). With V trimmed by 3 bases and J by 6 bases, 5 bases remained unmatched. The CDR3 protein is CSASKGQLNSPLHF. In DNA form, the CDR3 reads TGCAGTGCTAGCAAGGGACAGCTTAATTCACCCCTCCACTTT.